This T cell receptor (beta chain) comes out of a study of CD8+CD57+ T cells in acquired aplastic anemia (dated by TCRdb to between 2017 and 2018). With respect to the entire study: A mean of approximately 3 ug of DNA, ranging from about 0.2 to 27.4 ug, was extracted from sorted CD4+ and CD8+ cells. Healthy donor samples averaged about 10 million reads for CD4+ and under 14 million for CD8+ cells. Broader findings and caveats from the paper: Although some 28 CD8+ CDR3 sequences were shared by patients and controls, these sequences appeared highly expressed in patients and within the immunodominant clones of patients. No significant difference in CD8+ Simpson's diversity was found between patients and healthy controls (P=0.060).

This clonotype was counted a few times. The target of this receptor is not known. Base qualities are not provided; no much larger clone lies one nucleotide away. Genomic DNA was used as template for profiling of TCR beta VDJ combinations and CDR3 sequences. An Illumina HiSeq 2000 was used for TCR repertoire sequencing. In the paper's pipeline: TRBV/TRBJ rearrangement plots, CDR3 size and DJ length profiles, and Simpson's diversity index were used to evaluate the repertoires. The immunodominant clone was defined as the most abundant DNA sequence in deep sequencing data. CDR3 amino acid sequences were screened for sharing across subjects and were compared with published repertoires and the VDJdb database. TCRdb reprocessed the public reads (quality trimming at Q25 with fastp, clone calling with MiXCR) and kept in-frame beta chains. For every CDR3 protein sequence, its rows merge into one entry that carries the most common genes and DNA. TCRdb's processing, not the authors', yielded these V and J calls. The sample table lists some 220,000 distinct CDR3 sequences, almost 35% of them with a count of one. The top ten constitute 1.1% of the sample.

The study deep-sequenced TCR repertoires of sorted CD4+ and CD8+ blood T cells from severe aplastic anemia patients and healthy subjects. Ficoll-Paque density gradient centrifugation was used to isolate peripheral blood mononuclear cells. CD4+ and CD8+ T cells were sorted by FACS or magnetic beads before DNA extraction. The sequence derives from a human donor in good health, serving as a control. Sequencing was carried out using sorted CD4+, CD8+, or CD8+CD57+ T cells (not recorded which) from PBMCs.

The CDR3 sequence is CSLIAGVTDTQYF. The nucleotide sequence is given as TGCAGTTTAATAGCGGGAGTCACAGATACGCAGTATTTT. The rearranged chain carries TRBV20-1 and TRBJ2-3; 9 of the junction bases match TRBD2. After removal of 8 bases from V and 2 bases from J, the junction retains 5 bases not matched to a gene. Inclusive of the bounding cysteine and phenylalanine, the CDR3 is 13 residues long. Here the CDR3 DNA is all that survives: 39 bases in frame from base 1. From a lookup of the germline V gene (reference sequence), CDR1 and CDR2 are DFQATT and SNEGSKA.